This is a list of T cell receptor beta chains from one sample in a study of T-cell memory formation after mild COVID-19. TCRdb called the 5' RACE reads again in MiXCR, with one record for every CDR3 protein. The table has 110,000 or so distinct CDR3 sequences, 22% seen once. Source material: PBMCs or a T cell subset sorted from them (not recorded which). The receptors come from a man in his late teens or twenties who had mild COVID-19 (a few samples of this study predate the infection). Cell type and time point are not known. The CDR3 runs from the conserved cysteine through the conserved F or W. The order of the fields is D gene, V gene, J gene, clone size, CDR3 DNA, CDR3 protein. A D gene is named only where the DNA matches it firmly. Size is omitted from some rows. Given values are once, few, many or a class for expanded clones.

>TRBD1|TRBV3-1|TRBJ1-2|NA
TGTGCCAGCAGCCGCGGACAGGGGGACAGCTACACCTTC
CASSRGQGDSYTF
>NA|TRBV12-3/TRBV12-4|TRBJ1-6|NA
TGTGCCAGCAGTCCGGAGGACAGTTATTCACCCCTCCACTTT
CASSPEDSYSPLHF
>NA|TRBV3-1|TRBJ2-2|NA
TGTGCCAGCAGCCAAGGGTTCGGGGAGGCCGCCGGGGAGCTGTTTTTT
CASSQGFGEAAGELFF
>TRBD1|TRBV5-1|TRBJ1-2|NA
TGCGCCAGCAGCTCATTCCCAGGGACAGGAAGATCCGGGGGCTACACCTTC
CASSSFPGTGRSGGYTF
>TRBD1|TRBV4-1|TRBJ2-7|few
TGCGCCAGCAGCCAGGGCAACAGGGGCTACGAGCAGTACTTC
CASSQGNRGYEQYF
>TRBD1|TRBV12-3/TRBV12-4|TRBJ1-2|NA
TGTGCCAGCAGCCTAGGACAGGGAGTGGGCTATGGCTACACCTTC
CASSLGQGVGYGYTF
>NA|TRBV9|TRBJ1-3|NA
TGTGCCAGCAGCGTAACAGGGTCTGGAAACACCATATATTTT
CASSVTGSGNTIYF
>NA|TRBV24-1|TRBJ1-2|many
TGTGCCACCAGTGATTCGGACAGACCTAACTATGGCTACACCTTC
CATSDSDRPNYGYTF
>NA|TRBV29-1|TRBJ2-5|once
TGCAGCGTTGAAGGGGAGCAGCCGTGCCAAGAGACCCAGTACTTC
CSVEGEQPCQETQYF
>NA|TRBV5-4|TRBJ2-3|NA
TGTGCCAGCAGCCTAAGAGGGCAGGGCGAAGCAGATACGCAGTATTTT
CASSLRGQGEADTQYF
>NA|TRBV18|TRBJ2-1|NA
TGTGCCAGCTCACCAACCGATGAGCAGTTCTTC
CASSPTDEQFF
>NA|TRBV11-2|TRBJ2-5|NA
TGTGCCAGCAGCTTAGATACAGACCAAGAGACCCAGTACTTC
CASSLDTDQETQYF
>NA|TRBV19|TRBJ2-1|NA
TGTGCCAGTACCGAAAGTGGGTACAATGAGCAGTTCTTC
CASTESGYNEQFF
>NA|TRBV18|TRBJ2-7|NA
TGTGCCAGCTCACCACCACTCACCTCCTACGAGCAGTACTTC
CASSPPLTSYEQYF
>TRBD2|TRBV14|TRBJ2-6|NA
TGTGCCAGCAGGGACTCTAGCGGGGCGATCTCTGGGGCCAACGTCCTGACTTTC
CASRDSSGAISGANVLTF
>TRBD1|TRBV27|TRBJ1-6|NA
TGTGCCAGCAGGACAGGGCAATCACCCCTCCACTTT
CASRTGQSPLHF
>NA|TRBV9|TRBJ2-2|NA
TGTGCCAGCAGCGCGGGACCGGGGGAGCTGTTTTTT
CASSAGPGELFF
>TRBD2|TRBV7-8|TRBJ2-5|many
TGTGCCAGCAGCTTAACCAGCTCGAATCTAGCGGGCCCGGGGGAGACCCAGTACTTC
CASSLTSSNLAGPGETQYF
>NA|TRBV3-1|TRBJ2-7|few
TGTGCCAGCAGCCAAACATTGGATTACGAGCAGTACTTC
CASSQTLDYEQYF
>NA|TRBV14|TRBJ2-3|few
TGTGCCAGCAGCCCCGGGAGCGATACGCAGTATTTT
CASSPGSDTQYF
>NA|TRBV20-1|TRBJ1-1|few
TGCAGTGCTAGAGCCCAGGACTGGAACACTGAAGCTTTCTTT
CSARAQDWNTEAFF
>TRBD2|TRBV2|TRBJ2-1|once
TGTGCCAGCAGTGTCCGGGACCGCTCTGTCCTAGCGGATTTCAATGAGCAGTTCTTC
CASSVRDRSVLADFNEQFF
>NA|TRBV7-9|TRBJ2-7|few
TGTGCCAGCAGCGACCGACCGGACTACGAGCAGTACTTC
CASSDRPDYEQYF
>NA|TRBV6-6|TRBJ1-2|once
TGTGCCAGCATTCCCACGGACTTCGGTCATGGCTACACCTTC
CASIPTDFGHGYTF
>TRBD1|TRBV5-1|TRBJ1-1|NA
TGCGCCAGCAGCTTGACAGGGGCCGCCCTCGAAGCTTTCTTT
CASSLTGAALEAFF
>NA|TRBV27|TRBJ1-5|NA
TGTGCCAGCAGTTTATGGGGGAGGTCGGATCAGCCCCAGCATTTT
CASSLWGRSDQPQHF
>NA|TRBV4-1|TRBJ2-2|NA
TGCGCCAGCAGCCCCAGCAGGGCGGCCGGGGAGCTGTTTTTT
CASSPSRAAGELFF
>NA|TRBV9|TRBJ2-1|NA
TGTGCCAGCAGCGTAGACGGGAATGAGCAGTTCTTC
CASSVDGNEQFF
>NA|TRBV5-6|TRBJ2-3|many
TGTGCCAGCAGCTTGGAGGAGGGCACAGATACGCAGTATTTT
CASSLEEGTDTQYF
>NA|TRBV7-8|TRBJ2-2|few
TGTGCCAGCAGCAAGGGGTGGGGGAACACCGGGGAGCTGTTTTTT
CASSKGWGNTGELFF
>TRBD1|TRBV5-1|TRBJ2-3|NA
TGCGCCAGCAGCTCCGGACAGGGGGGCATGAATACGCAGTATTTT
CASSSGQGGMNTQYF
>NA|TRBV6-2/TRBV6-3|TRBJ2-7|many
TGTGCCAGCAGTTACCTTGGACCGATTTCCTACGAGCAGTACTTC
CASSYLGPISYEQYF
>TRBD2|TRBV29-1|TRBJ2-1|many
TGCAGCGTTGGGGGACTAGCGGGGTTCGCCCTCCACAATGAGCAGTTCTTC
CSVGGLAGFALHNEQFF
>TRBD1|TRBV7-9|TRBJ2-5|few
TGTGCCAGCAGCCCTCCGTACAGGGGCTGGGAGACCCAGTACTTC
CASSPPYRGWETQYF
>NA|TRBV4-3|TRBJ2-1|few
TGCGCCAGCAGCCAAGACAGGAGCTCCTACAATGAGCAGTTCTTC
CASSQDRSSYNEQFF
>NA|TRBV20-1|TRBJ1-5|few
TGCAGTGCTAGAGAAGGGAATGTGTTCAATCAGCCCCAGCATTTT
CSAREGNVFNQPQHF
>NA|TRBV7-2|TRBJ2-1|NA
TGTGCCAGCAGCTTAGGGCCCACAGGAGGACATGAGCAGTTCTTC
CASSLGPTGGHEQFF
>NA|TRBV20-1|TRBJ1-1|few
TGCAGTGCTAGAGCGATGAACACTGAAGCTTTCTTT
CSARAMNTEAFF
>NA|TRBV20-1|TRBJ2-5|few
TGCAGTGCTGGTCAAGAGACCCAGTACTTC
CSAGQETQYF
>NA|TRBV6-2/TRBV6-3|TRBJ1-1|few
TGTGCCAGCAGTTCTGGAGTCAGAATGGCTTTCTTT
CASSSGVRMAFF
>NA|TRBV9|TRBJ1-1|few
TGTGCCAGCAGCGCACCGGTTCCAGGGGACGGCACTGAAGCTTTCTTT
CASSAPVPGDGTEAFF
>NA|TRBV7-9|TRBJ2-1|NA
TGTGCCAGCAGCTATACCGGGCGCCAAGGTGAGCAGTTCTTC
CASSYTGRQGEQFF
>NA|TRBV7-3|TRBJ1-1|few
TGTGCCAGCAGCGCCACGACAGCGAACACTGAAGCTTTCTTT
CASSATTANTEAFF
>NA|TRBV28|TRBJ2-2|few
TGTGCCAGCAGCCCTCAGAAATGGGTCCTCACCGGGGAGCTGTTTTTT
CASSPQKWVLTGELFF
>NA|TRBV4-3|TRBJ1-1|NA
TGCGCCAGCAGCCATACAGGAGGCACTGAAGCTTTCTTT
CASSHTGGTEAFF
>NA|TRBV5-5|TRBJ2-5|few
TGTGCCAGCAGCCATTTGACCGTAGACCAAGAGACCCAGTACTTC
CASSHLTVDQETQYF
>NA|TRBV10-2|TRBJ2-3|NA
TGCGCCAGCAGTGTACAGTGGGCAGATACGCAGTATTTT
CASSVQWADTQYF
>NA|TRBV4-2|TRBJ2-7|NA
TGTGCCAGCAGCCAGGAAAGGAACGAGCAGTACTTC
CASSQERNEQYF
>TRBD1|TRBV7-6|TRBJ2-3|few
TGTGCCAGCAGCTCAACAGGGGGGATCTCTACGCAGTATTTT
CASSSTGGISTQYF